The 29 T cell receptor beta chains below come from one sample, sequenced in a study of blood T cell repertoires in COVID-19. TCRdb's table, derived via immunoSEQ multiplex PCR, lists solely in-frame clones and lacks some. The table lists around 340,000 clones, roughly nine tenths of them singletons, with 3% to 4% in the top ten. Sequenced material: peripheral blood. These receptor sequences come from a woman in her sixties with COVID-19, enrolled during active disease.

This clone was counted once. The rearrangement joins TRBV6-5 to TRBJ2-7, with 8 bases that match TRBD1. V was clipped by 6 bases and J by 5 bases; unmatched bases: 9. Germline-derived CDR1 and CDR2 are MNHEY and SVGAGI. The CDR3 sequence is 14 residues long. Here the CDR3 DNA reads TGTGCCAGCAGGAGAGGACAGGGTTACCACGAGCAGTACTTC. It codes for CASRRGQGYHEQYF.

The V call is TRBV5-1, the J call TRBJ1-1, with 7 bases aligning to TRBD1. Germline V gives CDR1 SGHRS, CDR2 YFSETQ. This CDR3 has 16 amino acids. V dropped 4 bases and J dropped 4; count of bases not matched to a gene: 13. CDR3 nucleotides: TGCGCCAGCAGCCCTTATCCTACAGGGGTTATCACTGAAGCTTTCTTT. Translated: CASSPYPTGVITEAFF. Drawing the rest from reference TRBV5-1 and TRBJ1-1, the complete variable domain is KAGVTQTPRYLIKTRGQQVTLSCSPISGHRSVSWYQQTPGQGLQFLFEYFSETQRNKGNFPGRFSGRQFSNSRSEMNVSTLELGDSALYLCASSPYPTGVITEAFFGQGTRLTVV.

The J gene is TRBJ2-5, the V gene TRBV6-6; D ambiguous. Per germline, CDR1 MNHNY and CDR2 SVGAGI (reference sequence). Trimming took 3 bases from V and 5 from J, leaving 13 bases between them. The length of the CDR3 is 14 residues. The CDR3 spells CASSYGPSSETQYF. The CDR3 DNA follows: TGTGCCAGCAGTTATGGGCCTTCATCTGAGACCCAGTACTTC.

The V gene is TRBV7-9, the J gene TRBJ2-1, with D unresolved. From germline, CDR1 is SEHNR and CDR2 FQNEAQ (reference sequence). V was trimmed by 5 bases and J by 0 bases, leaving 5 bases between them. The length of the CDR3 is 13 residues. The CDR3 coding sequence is TGTGCCAGCAGCCCGGGCTCCTACAATGAGCAGTTCTTC. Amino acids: CASSPGSYNEQFF.

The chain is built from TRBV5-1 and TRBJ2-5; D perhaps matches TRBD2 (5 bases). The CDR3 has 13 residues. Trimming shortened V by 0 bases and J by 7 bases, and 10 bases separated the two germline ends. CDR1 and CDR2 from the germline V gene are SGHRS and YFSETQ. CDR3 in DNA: TGCGCCAGCAGCTTGGGTGGACTTCGGACCCAGTACTTC. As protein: CASSLGGLRTQYF.

The CDR3, as DNA: TGTGCCAGCAGCTCTGCGGGGGGAGAAGGCTACACCTTC. Its protein product is CASSSAGGEGYTF. The rearrangement uses TRBV5-6 and TRBJ1-2; TRBD1 might be the D (5 bases). Germline assignment: CDR1 SGHDT and CDR2 YYEEEE. The ends were cut back, 3 bases at V and 8 bases at J, with 14 bases in the middle. The CDR3 has 13 residues.

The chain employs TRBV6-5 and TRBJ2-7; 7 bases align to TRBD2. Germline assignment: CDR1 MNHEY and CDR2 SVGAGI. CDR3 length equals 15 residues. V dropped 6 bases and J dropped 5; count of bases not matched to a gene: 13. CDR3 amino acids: CASRPSGLVVHEQYF. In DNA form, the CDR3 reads TGTGCCAGCAGGCCTTCCGGACTAGTGGTCCACGAGCAGTACTTC.

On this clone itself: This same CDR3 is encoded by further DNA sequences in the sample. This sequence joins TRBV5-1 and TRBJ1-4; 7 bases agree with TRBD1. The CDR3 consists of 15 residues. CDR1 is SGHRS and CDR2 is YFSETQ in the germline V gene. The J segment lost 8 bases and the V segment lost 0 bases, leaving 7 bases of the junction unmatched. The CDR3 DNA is TGCGCCAGCAGCTTGGCGACAGGGAGAAACGAAAAACTGTTTTTT. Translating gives CASSLATGRNEKLFF.

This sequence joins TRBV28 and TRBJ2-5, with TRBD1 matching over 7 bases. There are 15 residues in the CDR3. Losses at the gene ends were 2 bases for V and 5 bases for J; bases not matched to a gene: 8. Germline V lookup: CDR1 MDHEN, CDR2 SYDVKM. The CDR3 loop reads CASSLRQGLRETQYF. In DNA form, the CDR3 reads TGTGCCAGCAGTTTAAGACAGGGCTTAAGGGAGACCCAGTACTTC. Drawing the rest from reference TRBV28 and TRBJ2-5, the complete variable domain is DVKVTQSSRYLVKRTGEKVFLECVQDMDHENMFWYRQDPGLGLRLIYFSYDVKMKEKGDIPEGYSVSREKKERFSLILESASTNQTSMYLCASSLRQGLRETQYFGPGTRLLVL.

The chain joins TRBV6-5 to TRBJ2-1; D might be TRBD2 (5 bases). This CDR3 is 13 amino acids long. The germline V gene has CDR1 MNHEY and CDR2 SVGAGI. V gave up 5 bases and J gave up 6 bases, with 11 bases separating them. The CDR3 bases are TGTGCCAGCAGTCGGGATCGACTCAATGAGCAGTTCTTC. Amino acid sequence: CASSRDRLNEQFF.

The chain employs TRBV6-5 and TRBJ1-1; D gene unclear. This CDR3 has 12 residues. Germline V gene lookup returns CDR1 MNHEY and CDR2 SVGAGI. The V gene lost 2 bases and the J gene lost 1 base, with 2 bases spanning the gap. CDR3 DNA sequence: TGTGCCAGCAGTTACCAGAACACTGAAGCTTTCTTT. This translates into CASSYQNTEAFF.

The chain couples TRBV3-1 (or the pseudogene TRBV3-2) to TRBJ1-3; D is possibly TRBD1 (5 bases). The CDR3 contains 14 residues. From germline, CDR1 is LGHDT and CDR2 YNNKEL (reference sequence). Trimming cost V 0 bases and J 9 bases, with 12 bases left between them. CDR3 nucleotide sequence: TGTGCCAGCAGCCAAGATCTGGTTCAGGGCACCATATATTTT. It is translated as CASSQDLVQGTIYF.

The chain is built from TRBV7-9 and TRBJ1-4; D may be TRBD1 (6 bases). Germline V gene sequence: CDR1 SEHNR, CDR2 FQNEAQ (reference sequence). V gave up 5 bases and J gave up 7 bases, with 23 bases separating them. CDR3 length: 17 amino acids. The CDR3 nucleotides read TGTGCCAGCAGCATCGGAATAACAGGGCGACGGAGTGAAAAACTGTTTTTT. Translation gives CASSIGITGRRSEKLFF.

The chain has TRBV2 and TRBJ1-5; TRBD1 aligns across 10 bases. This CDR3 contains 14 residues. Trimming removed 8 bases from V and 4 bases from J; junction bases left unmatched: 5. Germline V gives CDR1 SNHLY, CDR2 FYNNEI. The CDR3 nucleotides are TGTGCCAGCGAGACGGACAGGGGGAATCAGCCCCAGCATTTT. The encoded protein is CASETDRGNQPQHF.

As DNA, the CDR3 is TGTGCCAGCAGCAAGGGGGACAGGACGCGGAGTAGCAATCAGCCCCAGCATTTT. Its translation: CASSKGDRTRSSNQPQHF. V is TRBV21-1 and J is TRBJ1-5; no DNA check was done on the table's D call, TRBD1. TRBV21-1 is annotated as a pseudogene. This CDR3 spans 18 amino acids.

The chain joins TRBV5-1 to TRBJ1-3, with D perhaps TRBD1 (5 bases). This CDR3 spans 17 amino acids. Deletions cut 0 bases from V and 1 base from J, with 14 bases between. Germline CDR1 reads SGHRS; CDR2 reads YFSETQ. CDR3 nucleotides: TGCGCCAGCAGCTTGGATTGGGGCCCCTTATCTGGAAACACCATATATTTT. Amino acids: CASSLDWGPLSGNTIYF.

CDR3 sequence (DNA): TGTGCCAGCAGCCCCCCGGGGGGCATAGAGACCCAGTACTTC. Protein: CASSPPGGIETQYF. The chain carries TRBV3-1 (or the pseudogene TRBV3-2) and TRBJ2-5; a weak D match, TRBD2 (7 bases). The germline V and J ends were trimmed by 4 bases and 4 bases, with 13 bases remaining between them. The germline CDR1 and CDR2 sequences are LGHDT and YNNKEL (reference sequence). The CDR3 is 14 amino acids.

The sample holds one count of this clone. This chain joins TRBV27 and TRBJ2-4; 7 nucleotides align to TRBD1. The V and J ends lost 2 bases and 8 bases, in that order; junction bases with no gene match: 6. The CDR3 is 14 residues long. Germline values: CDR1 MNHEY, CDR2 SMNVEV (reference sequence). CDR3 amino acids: CASSLDRVGDIQYF. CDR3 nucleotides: TGTGCCAGCAGTTTAGACAGGGTGGGGGACATTCAGTACTTC.

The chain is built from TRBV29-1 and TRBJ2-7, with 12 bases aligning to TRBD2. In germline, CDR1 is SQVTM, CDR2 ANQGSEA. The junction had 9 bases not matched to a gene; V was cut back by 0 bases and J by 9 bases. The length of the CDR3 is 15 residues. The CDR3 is CSVEEFASGGVPQYF. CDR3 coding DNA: TGCAGCGTTGAAGAGTTCGCTAGCGGGGGGGTCCCGCAGTACTTC.

The CDR3 nucleotides read TGTGCCAGCAGTTACGAGACAGGGACCTATAATTCACCCCTCCACTTT. This translates into CASSYETGTYNSPLHF. The chain employs TRBV6-5 and TRBJ1-6; 7 nucleotides line up with TRBD1. Trimming removed 2 bases from V and 2 bases from J; junction bases left unmatched: 3. This CDR3 contains 16 residues. Germline-derived CDR1 and CDR2 are MNHEY and SVGAGI.

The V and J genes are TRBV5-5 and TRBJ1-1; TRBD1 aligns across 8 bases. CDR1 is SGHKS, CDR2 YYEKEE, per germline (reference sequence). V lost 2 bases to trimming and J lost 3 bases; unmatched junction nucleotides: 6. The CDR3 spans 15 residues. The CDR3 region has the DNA TGTGCCAGCAGCTTCCTCGGCAGGGGGCACACTGAAGCTTTCTTT. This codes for CASSFLGRGHTEAFF. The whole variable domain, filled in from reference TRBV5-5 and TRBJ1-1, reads DAGVTQSPTHLIKTRGQQVTLRCSPISGHKSVSWYQQVLGQGPQFIFQYYEKEERGRGNFPDRFSARQFPNYSSELNVNALLLGDSALYLCASSFLGRGHTEAFFGQGTRLTVV.

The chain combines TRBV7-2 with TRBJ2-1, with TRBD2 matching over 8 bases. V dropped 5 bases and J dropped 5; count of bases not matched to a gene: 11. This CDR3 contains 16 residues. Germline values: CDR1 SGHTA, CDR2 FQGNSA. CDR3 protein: CASSPIAGRPDNEQFF. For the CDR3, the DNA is TGTGCCAGCAGCCCGATAGCGGGGCGGCCCGACAATGAGCAGTTCTTC.

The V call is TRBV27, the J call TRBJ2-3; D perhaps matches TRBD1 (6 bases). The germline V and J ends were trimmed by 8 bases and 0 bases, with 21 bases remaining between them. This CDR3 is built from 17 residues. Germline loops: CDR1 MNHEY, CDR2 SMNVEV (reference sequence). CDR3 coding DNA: TGTGCCAGCTCCCCTAATACAGGGTGGGAGAGCACAGATACGCAGTATTTT. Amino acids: CASSPNTGWESTDTQYF.

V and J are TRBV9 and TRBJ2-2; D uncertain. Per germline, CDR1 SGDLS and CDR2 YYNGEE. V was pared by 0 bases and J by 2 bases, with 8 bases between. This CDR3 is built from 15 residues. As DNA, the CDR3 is TGTGCCAGCAGCGTAGGGCCAAGTAACACCGGGGAGCTGTTTTTT. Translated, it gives CASSVGPSNTGELFF.

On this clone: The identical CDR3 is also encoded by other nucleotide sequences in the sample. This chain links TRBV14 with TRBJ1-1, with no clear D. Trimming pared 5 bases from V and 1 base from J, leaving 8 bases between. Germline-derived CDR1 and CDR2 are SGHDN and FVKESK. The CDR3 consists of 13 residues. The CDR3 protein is CASSLHRNTEAFF. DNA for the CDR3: TGTGCCAGCAGCTTACACAGGAACACTGAAGCTTTCTTT. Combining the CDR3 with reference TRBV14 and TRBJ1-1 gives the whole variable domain EAGVTQFPSHSVIEKGQTVTLRCDPISGHDNLYWYRRVMGKEIKFLLHFVKESKQDESGMPNNRFLAERTGGTYSTLKVQPAELEDSGVYFCASSLHRNTEAFFGQGTRLTVV.

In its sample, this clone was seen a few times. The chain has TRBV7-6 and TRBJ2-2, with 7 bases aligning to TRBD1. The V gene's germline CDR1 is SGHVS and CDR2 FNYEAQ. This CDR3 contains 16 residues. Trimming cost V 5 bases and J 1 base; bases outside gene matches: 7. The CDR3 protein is CASSPEGTVNTGELFF. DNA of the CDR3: TGTGCCAGCAGCCCTGAGGGGACAGTGAACACCGGGGAGCTGTTTTTT.

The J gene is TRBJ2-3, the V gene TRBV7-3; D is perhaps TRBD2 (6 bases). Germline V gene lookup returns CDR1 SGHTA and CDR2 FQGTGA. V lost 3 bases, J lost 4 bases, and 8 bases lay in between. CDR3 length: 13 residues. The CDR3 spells CASSLTSADTQYF. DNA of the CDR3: TGTGCCAGCAGCTTGACTAGTGCAGATACGCAGTATTTT. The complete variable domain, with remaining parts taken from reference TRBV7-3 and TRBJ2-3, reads GAGVSQTPSNKVTEKGKYVELRCDPISGHTALYWYRQSLGQGPEFLIYFQGTGAADDSGLPNDRFFAVRPEGSVSTLKIQRTERGDSAVYLCASSLTSADTQYFGPGTRLTVL.

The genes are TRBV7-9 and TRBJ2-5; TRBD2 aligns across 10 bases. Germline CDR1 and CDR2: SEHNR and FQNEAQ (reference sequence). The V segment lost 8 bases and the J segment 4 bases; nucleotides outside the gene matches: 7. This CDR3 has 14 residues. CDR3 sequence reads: CASCVAGGSETQYF. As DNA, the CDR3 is TGTGCCAGCTGTGTAGCGGGGGGCTCAGAGACCCAGTACTTC.

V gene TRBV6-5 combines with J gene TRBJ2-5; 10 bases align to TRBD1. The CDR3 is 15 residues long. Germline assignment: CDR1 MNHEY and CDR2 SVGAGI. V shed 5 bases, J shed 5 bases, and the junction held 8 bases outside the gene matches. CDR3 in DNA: TGTGCCAGCAGTCACCTGGGACAGGGGAGTGAGACCCAGTACTTC. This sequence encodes CASSHLGQGSETQYF.